The 26 T cell receptor beta chains given below trace back to one sample, sequenced in a study of T cells in Graves' hyperthyroidism and ophthalmopathy. Template material for amplifying TCR beta CDR3 regions consisted of RNA transcripts. RT-PCR in the first round (using the HTBI primer set) targeted the TCR CDR3. TCRdb reanalysed the multiplex PCR reads using MiXCR and keeps one entry per CDR3 protein. The sample consists of 500,000 to 650,000 distinct CDR3 sequences, about 46% of them appearing once. The sequenced material came from peripheral blood or thyroid tissue (not recorded which). The receptors stem from an adult woman with Graves' disease, either hyperthyroidism or ophthalmopathy (not recorded which).

This clonotype was counted ten times or more. The gene calls are TRBV7-8 and TRBJ2-7; D remains unclear. The CDR3 extends over 12 amino acids. Germline CDR1 SGHVS, CDR2 FQNEAQ. Deletions cut 5 bases from V and 4 bases from J, with 9 bases between. The chain's CDR3 is CASSQTRYEQYF. The CDR3 DNA sequence: TGTGCCAGCAGCCAGACACGGTACGAGCAGTACTTC.

This sequence joins TRBV24-1 and TRBJ2-5, with TRBD2 identical over 12 bases. This CDR3 comprises 17 residues. Germline CDR1 and CDR2: KGHDR and SFDVKD. The V gene end was trimmed by 4 bases and the J gene end by 1 base; junction bases not matched to a gene: 6. This CDR3 is CATSEPGLAGFQETQYF. The CDR3 coding sequence is TGTGCCACCAGTGAGCCGGGACTAGCGGGCTTCCAAGAGACCCAGTACTTC.

The chain has TRBV29-1 and TRBJ1-6; 10 nucleotides agree with TRBD1. CDR3 length: 14 amino acids. CDR1 is SQVTM and CDR2 is ANQGSEA in the germline V gene. Trimming removed 4 bases from V and 9 bases from J; junction bases left unmatched: 6. The CDR3 here is CSVAGTGVGSPLHF. The CDR3 DNA is TGCAGCGTTGCGGGGACAGGGGTCGGTTCACCCCTCCACTTT. Looking up the rest from reference TRBV29-1 and TRBJ1-6 gives the full variable domain: SAVISQKPSRDICQRGTSLTIQCQVDSQVTMMFWYRQQPGQSLTLIATANQGSEATYESGFVIDKFPISRPNLTFSTLTVSNMSPEDSSIYLCSVAGTGVGSPLHFGNGTRLTVT.

Worth noting for this clonotype: A much larger clone differs from this one at a single base, so this may be a read error. The V call is TRBV27, the J call TRBJ1-6; D not resolved. CDR3 length: 14 residues. V was pared by 5 bases and J by 10 bases, with 15 bases between. Per germline, CDR1 MNHEY and CDR2 SMNVEV (reference sequence). The DNA for the CDR3 is TGTGCCAGCAGTCCAGAACAGTGGGTCTCACCCCTCCACTTT. Translated: CASSPEQWVSPLHF.

This clonotype was counted ten times or more. The J gene is TRBJ1-1, the V gene TRBV10-3, with D perhaps matching TRBD1 (6 bases). Trimming shortened V by 4 bases and J by 7 bases, and 13 bases separated the two germline ends. The CDR3 length is 13 residues. In germline, CDR1 is ENHRY, CDR2 SYGVKD. CDR3 DNA: TGTGCCATCAGTGGGGGGGGGGGCGGTGAAGCTTTCTTT. This translates into CAISGGGGGEAFF.

The chain uses TRBV2 and TRBJ2-7; TRBD2 matches 8 bases. Germline values: CDR1 SNHLY, CDR2 FYNNEI. The CDR3 has 13 amino acids. Trimming cost V 7 bases and J 2 bases; bases outside gene matches: 4. For the CDR3, the DNA is TGTGCCAGCAACGGGAGGGGGACCTACGAGCAGTACTTC. Protein product: CASNGRGTYEQYF.

Turning to this clonotype: A read error may be the cause here, since a much bigger clone is one base away. V is TRBV7-9 and J is TRBJ2-7; D ambiguous. V shed 6 bases and J shed 2 bases, with 8 bases lying between them. The CDR3 runs to 12 residues. Germline loops: CDR1 SEHNR, CDR2 FQNEAQ (reference sequence). In nucleotides, the CDR3 is TGTGCCAGCAGACGGGCCCCCTACGAGCAGTACTTC. Its translation is CASRRAPYEQYF.

A word on this clonotype: The junction departs from germline at one end; a sequencing error may be responsible. This chain uses TRBV9 with TRBJ1-2; no clear D gene. CDR3 length equals 13 residues. Germline V gene lookup returns CDR1 SGDLS and CDR2 YYNGEE. CDR3 coding DNA: TGTGCCAGCAGCCGAGGAGGTAACTCTGGCTACACCTTC. This encodes CASSRGGNSGYTF. The complete variable domain, with remaining parts taken from reference TRBV9 and TRBJ1-2, reads DSGVTQTPKHLITATGQRVTLRCSPRSGDLSVYWYQQSLDQGLQFLIQYYNGEERAKGNILERFSAQQFPDLHSELNLSSLELGDSALYFCASSRGGNSGYTFGSGTRLTVV.

The chain links TRBV19 to TRBJ1-5, with a tentative D call TRBD1 (6 bases). Germline CDR1 is LNHDA and CDR2 is SQIVND (reference sequence). V was trimmed by 3 bases and J by 2 bases, leaving 14 bases between them. The CDR3 runs 16 residues. This CDR3 is CASSIEGGGCNQPQHF. The CDR3 DNA reads as TGTGCCAGTAGTATTGAGGGGGGGGGCTGCAATCAGCCCCAGCATTTT.

This clonotype was seen many times. The rearrangement uses TRBV12-3 or TRBV12-4 and TRBJ1-1; possible D gene TRBD1, 5 bases. CDR3 length: 12 residues. V gave up 8 bases and J gave up 5 bases, with 12 bases separating them. CDR3 loop: CASGRRGTEAFF. DNA for the CDR3: TGTGCCAGCGGAAGGAGGGGAACTGAAGCTTTCTTT.

This clonotype was found once. The chain is built from TRBV5-1 and TRBJ2-5; the D gene could be TRBD1 or TRBD2 (5 bases each). V was clipped by 10 bases and J by 2 bases, with 9 bases between them. The V gene's germline CDR1 is SGHRS and CDR2 YFSETQ. The CDR3 spans 11 residues. The CDR3 loop is CAGGRQETQYF. CDR3 nucleotides: TGCGCCGGGGGACGGCAAGAGACCCAGTACTTC.

A few counts support this clonotype. This chain connects TRBV4-1 to TRBJ1-3; D unclear. V gave up 2 bases and J gave up 0 bases, with 11 bases separating them. In germline, CDR1 is MGHRA, CDR2 YSYEKL. There are 16 residues in the CDR3. CDR3 amino acids: CASSQKIRLSGNTIYF. CDR3 bases: TGCGCCAGCAGCCAAAAGATCAGACTCTCTGGAAACACCATATATTTT.

V is TRBV29-1 and J is TRBJ1-1; 7 bases align to TRBD1. This CDR3 region has 14 residues. Germline V lookup: CDR1 SQVTM, CDR2 ANQGSEA. V was pared by 0 bases and J by 7 bases, with 8 bases of the junction left unmatched. CDR3 sequence: CSVEERQGNVEAFF. The CDR3 DNA sequence: TGCAGCGTTGAAGAGAGACAGGGTAATGTTGAAGCTTTCTTT.

The CDR3 reads CSSDAGAGEETQYF. CDR3 bases: TGCAGCAGTGACGCGGGAGCAGGGGAAGAGACCCAGTACTTC. The V gene is TRBV29-1, the J gene TRBJ2-5, with a weak D call TRBD2 (7 bases). V was clipped by 8 bases and J by 3 bases, with 19 bases between them. The CDR3 consists of 14 residues. In germline, CDR1 is SQVTM, CDR2 ANQGSEA. Drawing the rest from reference TRBV29-1 and TRBJ2-5, the complete variable domain is SAVISQKPSRDICQRGTSLTIQCQVDSQVTMMFWYRQQPGQSLTLIATANQGSEATYESGFVIDKFPISRPNLTFSTLTVSNMSPEDSSIYLCSSDAGAGEETQYFGPGTRLLVL.

This clonotype was detected many times. The rearrangement links TRBV20-1 to TRBJ1-5, with 8 bases that match TRBD1. Germline loops: CDR1 DFQATT, CDR2 SNEGSKA (reference sequence). The junction had 7 bases not matched to a gene; V was cut back by 6 bases and J by 0 bases. This CDR3 has 15 residues. This chain's CDR3 is CSAAQGGYSNQPQHF. For the CDR3, the DNA is TGCAGTGCAGCACAGGGGGGGTATAGCAATCAGCCCCAGCATTTT.

About this clonotype itself: It is likely a read error, because the conserved phenylalanine at the end of the CDR3 is missing. The J gene is TRBJ1-2, the V gene TRBV5-4; a possible D gene is TRBD1 (6 bases). The CDR3 is 16 amino acids. CDR1 SGHNT and CDR2 YYREEE come from the germline V gene (reference sequence). The CDR3 DNA reads as TGCGCCAGCAGCCAAGGTGGCGGGGGCGCGGGCTATGGCTACACCCTC. Its protein is CASSQGGGGAGYGYTL.

This clonotype was seen ten or more times. V is TRBV7-3 and J is TRBJ1-2; TRBD1 matches at 10 bases. The germline V gene encodes CDR1 SGHTA and CDR2 FQGTGA. The CDR3 consists of 16 residues. J lost 2 bases, V lost 4 bases, and 7 bases had no gene match. CDR3 bases: TGTGCCAGCAGCTCACCAAGGACAGGGGGGAACTATGGCTACACCTTC. Its protein is CASSSPRTGGNYGYTF.

This clonotype was seen many times. The chain is built from TRBV19 and TRBJ1-1; no firm D call. V gave up 2 bases and J gave up 6 bases, with 10 bases separating them. Germline values: CDR1 LNHDA, CDR2 SQIVND (reference sequence). The CDR3 runs to 13 residues. This CDR3 is CASSIRAPAEAFF. CDR3 nucleotides: TGTGCCAGTAGTATACGGGCCCCCGCTGAAGCTTTCTTT.

This chain joins TRBV7-9 and TRBJ2-7, with D possibly matching TRBD1 (5 bases). V dropped 5 bases and J dropped 5 bases, with 16 bases sitting between them. The CDR3 spans 14 residues. Germline CDR1 reads SEHNR; CDR2 reads FQNEAQ (reference sequence). DNA for the CDR3: TGTGCCAGCAGCCATCTCTGGGGCAGGGACGAGCAGTACTTC. Protein sequence: CASSHLWGRDEQYF.

CDR3: CASSVALWDTEAFF. CDR3 DNA: TGTGCCAGCAGCGTAGCTCTATGGGACACTGAAGCTTTCTTT. V and J are TRBV9 and TRBJ1-1; D remains ambiguous. CDR1 and CDR2 (germline): SGDLS, YYNGEE. The CDR3 is 14 residues long. V was cut by 0 bases and J by 3 bases, with 9 bases left in between. The variable domain in full, with the rest retrieved from reference TRBV9 and TRBJ1-1, is DSGVTQTPKHLITATGQRVTLRCSPRSGDLSVYWYQQSLDQGLQFLIQYYNGEERAKGNILERFSAQQFPDLHSELNLSSLELGDSALYFCASSVALWDTEAFFGQGTRLTVV.

This clonotype has ten or more counts. The chain employs TRBV20-1 and TRBJ1-1, with D possibly matching TRBD1 (5 bases). This CDR3 has 13 residues. CDR1 is DFQATT and CDR2 is SNEGSKA in the germline V gene (reference sequence). With 1 base removed from V and 6 bases from J, the gap between germline ends came to 12 bases. CDR3 DNA sequence: TGCAGTGCTAGAGTCGGGGGGACCCCTGAAGCTTTCTTT. Its protein is CSARVGGTPEAFF.

The CDR3 spells CSASPGQGSLVTF. DNA of the CDR3: TGCAGTGCTTCCCCGGGGCAGGGAAGTTTGGTCACCTTC. The J gene is TRBJ1-2, the V gene TRBV20-1, with D maybe TRBD1 (5 bases). The V end lost 5 bases, the J end lost 13 bases, and 23 bases lay between the germline ends. Germline values: CDR1 DFQATT, CDR2 SNEGSKA (reference sequence). This CDR3 is built from 13 residues.

The V and J genes are TRBV7-6 and TRBJ2-2, with TRBD2 as a possible D gene (5 bases). Germline lookup yields CDR1 SGHVS and CDR2 FNYEAQ. Deletions cut 5 bases from V and 3 bases from J, with 16 bases between. This CDR3 spans 16 amino acids. CDR3 protein: CASSPPRASYTGELFF. The CDR3 DNA reads TGTGCCAGCAGCCCCCCCCGGGCTAGCTACACCGGGGAGCTGTTTTTT.

This clonotype was seen repeatedly, ten times or more. This chain connects TRBV20-1 to TRBJ1-6; D uncertain. V lost 2 bases and J 0 bases, leaving 8 bases between the germline ends. The length of the CDR3 is 15 residues. The germline CDR1 and CDR2 sequences are DFQATT and SNEGSKA (reference sequence). The CDR3 loop is CSARMRSSYNSPLHF. CDR3 nucleotide sequence: TGCAGTGCTAGAATGAGGAGCTCCTATAATTCACCCCTCCACTTT.

This clonotype was counted only a few times. J is TRBJ1-4 and V is TRBV10-3, with 7 bases matching TRBD1. CDR3 length: 13 residues. CDR1 and CDR2 (germline): ENHRY, SYGVKD. Losses at the gene ends were 6 bases for V and 7 bases for J; bases not matched to a gene: 5. CDR3 amino acids: CAISDRDGEKLFF. The DNA for the CDR3 is TGTGCCATCAGCGACAGGGATGGTGAAAAACTGTTTTTT.

This chain joins TRBV29-1 and TRBJ2-7; the match to TRBD1 covers 7 bases. Germline CDR1 and CDR2: SQVTM and ANQGSEA. This CDR3 has 14 amino acids. V dropped 6 bases and J dropped 5; count of bases not matched to a gene: 13. The CDR3 loop is CSVLETGWMNEQYF. CDR3 nucleotide sequence: TGCAGCGTCCTCGAGACAGGGTGGATGAACGAGCAGTACTTC.